Each of the 24 T cell receptor beta chains below was sequenced from the same sample in a study of monozygotic twins with inflammatory bowel disease. TCRdb reanalyzed the 5' RACE reads, giving one entry per CDR3 protein sequence and no DNA. The sample totals 300,000 to 450,000 distinct CDR3 sequences. Sample: blood. These receptors were collected from a human donor with ulcerative colitis or Crohn's disease, or a healthy co-twin of an affected twin (not recorded which).

This chain connects TRBV29-1 to TRBJ2-3; TCRdb proposes TRBD1, but this gene call is untestable without DNA. The germline V gene encodes CDR1 SQVTM and CDR2 ANQGSEA. There are 16 residues in the CDR3. The chain's CDR3 is CSAWGGGKVSTDTQYF.

The V and J genes are TRBV7-2 and TRBJ1-5; TCRdb selects TRBD1, and the lack of DNA leaves this call unchecked. The CDR3 is made up of 16 amino acids. Germline V gives CDR1 SGHTA, CDR2 FQGNSA. CDR3 protein: CASSFGGGRAGQPQHF.

The V call is TRBV18, the J call TRBJ2-7; absent DNA, TCRdb's TRBD2 call cannot be checked. Per the germline V gene, CDR1 is KGHSH and CDR2 is LQKENI. The CDR3 length is 14 residues. CDR3 protein: CASSPRAPNTEQYF.

The CDR3 spells CASSLTSGANEQFF. The rearrangement joins TRBV7-9 to TRBJ2-1; TCRdb calls TRBD2, which cannot be checked without DNA. CDR1 and CDR2 (germline): SEHNR, FQNEAQ (reference sequence). CDR3 length equals 14 residues.

This rearrangement joins TRBV20-1 to TRBJ1-4; TCRdb designates TRBD1, a call that cannot be tested without DNA. The CDR3 length is 15 residues. Germline V lookup: CDR1 DFQATT, CDR2 SNEGSKA (reference sequence). CDR3 sequence: CSASRGAQPAGKLFF.

The chain joins TRBV27 to TRBJ2-3; TCRdb's assignment of TRBD2 cannot be checked, as there is no DNA. CDR1 and CDR2 (germline): MNHEY, SMNVEV (reference sequence). The CDR3 loop spans 16 amino acids. The CDR3 is CASRPFLAGDSDTQYF.

The J gene is TRBJ2-3, the V gene TRBV7-8; the TRBD2 assignment by TCRdb is unverifiable without DNA. The V gene's germline CDR1 is SGHVS and CDR2 FQNEAQ. The CDR3 totals 16 residues. This CDR3 is CASSLSSGGSTDTQYF.

The chain recombines TRBV11-1 with TRBJ1-1. Per germline, CDR1 SGHAT and CDR2 FQDESV (reference sequence). The length of the CDR3 is 12 residues. The CDR3 loop reads CASSFTTGEAFF.

The chain links TRBV5-1 to TRBJ1-1. This CDR3 has 14 residues. Germline V gene sequence: CDR1 SGHRS, CDR2 YFSETQ. CDR3 in amino acids: CASSPERPNTEAFF. The variable domain in full, with the rest retrieved from reference TRBV5-1 and TRBJ1-1, is KAGVTQTPRYLIKTRGQQVTLSCSPISGHRSVSWYQQTPGQGLQFLFEYFSETQRNKGNFPGRFSGRQFSNSRSEMNVSTLELGDSALYLCASSPERPNTEAFFGQGTRLTVV.

V gene TRBV5-5 combines with J gene TRBJ2-1; the TRBD2 assignment by TCRdb is unverifiable without DNA. Germline values: CDR1 SGHKS, CDR2 YYEKEE (reference sequence). This CDR3 has 17 amino acids. CDR3 region: CASSLGPPGSYYNEQFF. Supplemented by reference TRBV5-5 and TRBJ2-1, the full variable domain reads DAGVTQSPTHLIKTRGQQVTLRCSPISGHKSVSWYQQVLGQGPQFIFQYYEKEERGRGNFPDRFSARQFPNYSSELNVNALLLGDSALYLCASSLGPPGSYYNEQFFGPGTRLTVL.

V and J are TRBV7-2 and TRBJ2-7; TCRdb outputs TRBD2, but without DNA this stays unchecked. The CDR3 totals 17 residues. Germline CDR1 SGHTA, CDR2 FQGNSA. This chain's CDR3 is CASSRPATSGGSYEQYF.

The genes are TRBV13 and TRBJ1-5; no DNA is available, so the TRBD1 call from TCRdb remains unchecked. In germline, CDR1 is PRHDT, CDR2 FYEKMQ (reference sequence). The CDR3 is 15 amino acids. This CDR3 is CASSIRQGLNQPQHF.

V usage is TRBV18 and J usage is TRBJ2-1. This CDR3 contains 16 residues. Germline-derived CDR1 and CDR2 are KGHSH and LQKENI. The CDR3 spells CASSPPSRSDYNEQFF.

The chain uses TRBV4-2 and TRBJ2-1; absent DNA, TCRdb's TRBD2 call cannot be checked. The CDR3 runs to 15 residues. The germline V gene encodes CDR1 LGHNA and CDR2 YNFKEQ. CDR3 sequence: CASSQEIGQSDEQFF.

The chain joins TRBV28 to TRBJ2-7. Germline CDR1 and CDR2: MDHEN and SYDVKM. The CDR3 totals 15 residues. The CDR3 sequence: CASSFSSGRSYEQYF.

The chain recombines TRBV7-9 with TRBJ2-3. Germline-derived CDR1 and CDR2 are SEHNR and FQNEAQ (reference sequence). The CDR3 runs to 17 residues. CDR3 loop: CASSLAPSGMSTDTQYF.

The chain couples TRBV12-3 or TRBV12-4 to TRBJ2-6. This CDR3 spans 16 amino acids. CDR3 protein: CASSIHGGSGANVLTF.

The chain carries TRBV5-6 and TRBJ2-7; with no DNA, the TCRdb D assignment of TRBD1 cannot be verified. From germline, CDR1 is SGHDT and CDR2 YYEEEE. The CDR3 length is 17 residues. The CDR3 region is CASSSVFTGISSYEQYF.

The chain has TRBV5-1 and TRBJ2-1. Per the germline V gene, CDR1 is SGHRS and CDR2 is YFSETQ. The CDR3 has 15 residues. CDR3 sequence: CASSPDGGSRNEQFF. The full variable domain, in which reference TRBV5-1 and TRBJ2-1 provide the parts outside the CDR3, is KAGVTQTPRYLIKTRGQQVTLSCSPISGHRSVSWYQQTPGQGLQFLFEYFSETQRNKGNFPGRFSGRQFSNSRSEMNVSTLELGDSALYLCASSPDGGSRNEQFFGPGTRLTVL.

The J gene is TRBJ2-1, the V gene TRBV7-8; TCRdb gives TRBD2 as the D gene, but with no DNA this cannot be confirmed. This CDR3 is built from 19 residues. Germline CDR1 reads SGHVS; CDR2 reads FQNEAQ. CDR3 in amino acids: CASSLYRTSGAKGVNEQFF.

The chain is built from TRBV7-9 and TRBJ2-3; with no DNA, the TCRdb D assignment of TRBD2 cannot be verified. The CDR3 totals 16 residues. Germline values: CDR1 SEHNR, CDR2 FQNEAQ (reference sequence). This chain's CDR3 is CASSQTLGEITDTQYF.

The V call is TRBV15, the J call TRBJ2-2; no DNA is available, so the TRBD2 call from TCRdb remains unchecked. This CDR3 is built from 15 residues. The germline gives CDR1 LNHNV, CDR2 YYDKDF (reference sequence). The CDR3 is CATRHREGITGELFF.

The genes are TRBV7-2 and TRBJ2-1; the D call of TRBD1 rests on TCRdb alone, since no DNA is present to check it. The CDR3 is 16 residues long. Germline V lookup: CDR1 SGHTA, CDR2 FQGNSA. The CDR3: CASSLAGARASYEQFF.

This rearrangement joins TRBV7-9 to TRBJ1-6; TCRdb's D call of TRBD1 is untestable without DNA. The CDR3 extends over 15 amino acids. The germline gives CDR1 SEHNR, CDR2 FQNEAQ (reference sequence). The CDR3 protein is CASSPGGVGNSPLHF.